This T cell receptor (beta chain) was identified during a study of T cells in Graves' hyperthyroidism and ophthalmopathy. The CDR3 runs 13 residues. The V gene's germline CDR1 is SGHTA and CDR2 FQGTGA. V dropped 6 bases and J dropped 8; count of bases not matched to a gene: 7. This clonotype has only one observation. A much more abundant neighbour one base away suggests this may be a read error. It was RNA transcripts that yielded the amplified TCR beta CDR3 regions. First-round RT-PCR targeting the TCR CDR3 was performed with the HTBI primer set. TCRdb redid the calling of the multiplex PCR reads with MiXCR, one entry per CDR3 protein. The profile covers 700,000 to 950,000 distinct CDR3 sequences, with roughly a third appearing a single time and around 30% taken by the ten largest. These patients, aged 18 to 65, had recently diagnosed hyperthyroidism lasting under 2 months.

The origin of this receptor is a middle-aged woman with Graves' hyperthyroidism. The gene calls are TRBV7-3 and TRBJ1-1; TRBD1 matches at 9 bases. Input material: blood. The CDR3 loop is CASRAQGAEEAFF. Here the CDR3 DNA reads TGTGCCAGCAGAGCACAGGGGGCGGAAGAAGCTTTCTTT.